Shown below are 17 T cell receptor beta chains from a single sample sequenced in a study of blood T cell repertoires in COVID-19. Clones were sequenced by immunoSEQ multiplex PCR, and TCRdb holds only the in-frame ones, with some missing. This sample yields approximately 110,000 clones, of which 71% are seen a single time; approximately 0.79% belongs to the top ten. Sequencing was done on a sample of peripheral blood. These TCRs come from a human donor with acute or convalescent COVID-19. The donor label of this sample is uncertain.

The chain recombines TRBV27 with TRBJ2-1; 7 bases are shared with TRBD1. V gave up 0 bases and J gave up 4 bases; unmatched junction bases: 3. This CDR3 region has 15 residues. Germline CDR1 and CDR2: MNHEY and SMNVEV (reference sequence). CDR3 nucleotides: TGTGCCAGCAGTTTATCCTACAGGGGTTACAATGAGCAGTTCTTC. This gives the protein CASSLSYRGYNEQFF.

This chain uses TRBV7-6 with TRBJ2-2, with 9 bases that match TRBD1. Germline V lookup: CDR1 SGHVS, CDR2 FNYEAQ. CDR3 length: 16 amino acids. V gave up 8 bases and J gave up 5 bases; unmatched junction bases: 12. The CDR3 DNA reads TGTGCCAGCGGACCAAACAGGGGGCGAGGAACCGGGGAGCTGTTTTTT. Protein sequence: CASGPNRGRGTGELFF.

The chain carries TRBV9 and TRBJ2-1, with D possibly matching TRBD2 (6 bases). Germline CDR1 SGDLS, CDR2 YYNGEE. The CDR3 has 15 residues. V was clipped by 3 bases and J by 9 bases, with 19 bases between them. DNA of the CDR3: TGTGCCAGCAGCGCACCGGGCGTTCGCGGGATTGAGCAGTTCTTC. Translated, it gives CASSAPGVRGIEQFF.

This chain connects TRBV6-2 or TRBV6-3 to TRBJ1-6; D ambiguous. The germline V and J ends were trimmed by 4 bases and 7 bases, with 8 bases remaining between them. The CDR3 is 13 residues long. Germline CDR1 reads MNHEY; CDR2 reads SVGEGT. The CDR3 DNA sequence: TGTGCCAGCAGTTGGGCGGGAAATTCACCCCTCCACTTT. It is translated as CASSWAGNSPLHF.

The V call is TRBV30, the J call TRBJ1-2; 8 nucleotides align to TRBD1. The CDR3 is 13 residues long. With 8 bases clipped from V and 2 bases from J, the junction kept 7 bases outside the gene matches. CDR1 is GTSNPN, CDR2 SVGIG, per germline (reference sequence). CDR3 loop: CALTTGVNYGYTF. The CDR3 DNA reads as TGTGCCCTGACGACAGGGGTAAACTATGGCTACACCTTC.

CDR3 loop: CAWLVTGGRTGELFF. In nucleotides, the CDR3 is TGTGCCTGGCTCGTGACGGGGGGGCGTACCGGGGAGCTGTTTTTT. The chain couples TRBV30 to TRBJ2-2, with 8 nucleotides matching TRBD2. In germline, CDR1 is GTSNPN, CDR2 SVGIG (reference sequence). This CDR3 is built from 15 residues. The J segment lost 5 bases and the V segment lost 5 bases, leaving 10 bases of the junction unmatched. Combining the CDR3 with reference TRBV30 and TRBJ2-2 gives the whole variable domain SQTIHQWPATLVQPVGSPLSLECTVEGTSNPNLYWYRQAAGRGLQLLFYSVGIGQISSEVPQNLSASRPQDRQFILSSKKLLLSDSGFYLCAWLVTGGRTGELFFGEGSRLTVL.

This clone was detected only once. This chain uses TRBV7-9 with TRBJ2-2; D is perhaps TRBD1 (5 bases). Germline CDR1 and CDR2: SEHNR and FQNEAQ (reference sequence). Trimming left V 0 bases short and J 0 bases short, with 5 bases between. The CDR3 loop spans 15 amino acids. As DNA, the CDR3 is TGTGCCAGCAGCTTAGCAGGGGCGAACACCGGGGAGCTGTTTTTT. Protein sequence: CASSLAGANTGELFF.

The rearrangement uses TRBV6-2 or TRBV6-3 and TRBJ1-4; no definite D call. The CDR3 is 15 amino acids. V was pared by 2 bases and J by 5 bases, with 12 bases between. Germline V gene lookup returns CDR1 MNHEY and CDR2 SVGEGT. CDR3 protein: CASSYLALRNEKLFF. CDR3 nucleotides: TGTGCCAGCAGTTACCTAGCCCTACGAAATGAAAAACTGTTTTTT.

The chain is built from TRBV30 and TRBJ1-5; no reliable D call. Germline V gene lookup returns CDR1 GTSNPN and CDR2 SVGIG (reference sequence). This CDR3 contains 14 residues. V lost 0 bases and J lost 1, with 7 bases in between. CDR3 sequence (DNA): TGTGCCTGGAGTGTACTATTGAGCAATCAGCCCCAGCATTTT. Translation gives CAWSVLLSNQPQHF.

The chain links TRBV24-1 to TRBJ2-2; 7 positions agree with TRBD2. Trimming cost V 5 bases and J 1 base; bases outside gene matches: 9. CDR1 and CDR2 from the germline V gene are KGHDR and SFDVKD. CDR3 size: 17 residues. CDR3 nucleotide sequence: TGTGCCACCAGTGCCCTAGGGGCTAGCGGGAACACCGGGGAGCTGTTTTTT. It codes for CATSALGASGNTGELFF.

This sequence joins TRBV4-1 and TRBJ2-7, with 8 bases lining up with TRBD2. V was pared by 0 bases and J by 1 base, with 11 bases of the junction left unmatched. Germline V gene data show CDR1 as MGHRA and CDR2 as YSYEKL. CDR3 length: 18 amino acids. CDR3 loop: CASSQEGALRGASYEQYF. The CDR3 nucleotides are TGCGCCAGCAGCCAAGAGGGGGCTTTGCGGGGGGCATCCTACGAGCAGTACTTC.

The chain joins TRBV4-2 to TRBJ1-2; 7 nucleotides match TRBD1. Germline V lookup: CDR1 LGHNA, CDR2 YNFKEQ. V trimming: 4 bases; J trimming: 8 bases; junction bases outside the gene matches: 19. The CDR3 has 17 residues. Here the CDR3 reads CASSPAAGTASQGGYTF. The CDR3 nucleotides read TGTGCCAGCAGCCCCGCGGCCGGGACAGCCTCTCAGGGAGGCTACACCTTC.

The V call is TRBV28, the J call TRBJ1-1; the match to TRBD1 covers 7 bases. CDR3 size: 14 residues. CDR1 MDHEN and CDR2 SYDVKM come from the germline V gene. Unmatched junction bases numbered 4, after V lost 6 bases and J lost 0 bases. The CDR3 DNA is TGTGCCAGCAGGAACGACAGGGTGAACACTGAAGCTTTCTTT. Amino acid sequence: CASRNDRVNTEAFF.

This chain joins TRBV5-6 and TRBJ1-2; D unresolved. Germline V CDR1 and CDR2: SGHDT, YYEEEE. The CDR3 totals 15 residues. Trimming stripped 0 bases from V and 4 bases from J, with 13 bases between. The CDR3 nucleotides read TGTGCCAGCAGCTTGGTGCCGGGGAGGGCCTATGGCTACACCTTC. Translated, it gives CASSLVPGRAYGYTF.

The rearrangement joins TRBV27 to TRBJ2-7, with D maybe TRBD1 (5 bases). V lost 5 bases to trimming and J lost 3 bases, with 11 bases between them. This CDR3 is built from 13 residues. From germline, CDR1 is MNHEY and CDR2 SMNVEV (reference sequence). Here the CDR3 DNA reads TGTGCCAGCAGTCCAGACAGATACTACGAGCAGTACTTC. Its translation is CASSPDRYYEQYF.

This clone was observed a few times. The V call is TRBV4-1, the J call TRBJ2-3; TRBD1 matches 10 bases. Germline CDR1 and CDR2: MGHRA and YSYEKL. The trim removed 1 base at V and 6 bases at J, leaving 13 bases unmatched. The CDR3 is made up of 18 amino acids. The CDR3 nucleotides are TGCGCCAGCAGCCAAGTTCCCGTCGGGACAGGGGATTCGGATACGCAGTATTTT. This sequence encodes CASSQVPVGTGDSDTQYF.

This chain uses TRBV3-1 (or the pseudogene TRBV3-2) with TRBJ1-1; D might be TRBD1 (6 bases). This CDR3 has 14 amino acids. Germline lookup yields CDR1 LGHDT and CDR2 YNNKEL (reference sequence). V lost 2 bases to trimming and J lost 3 bases, with 10 bases between them. CDR3 in amino acids: CASSQSDRHTEAFF. As DNA, the CDR3 is TGTGCCAGCAGCCAATCCGACAGGCACACTGAAGCTTTCTTT.